These T cell receptor beta chains were read from a single sample in a study of cytomegalovirus exposure and HLA in healthy donors. Sequencing was performed with immunoSEQ multiplex PCR; in TCRdb, only in-frame clones are kept and a portion is missing. The sample consists of over 150,000 clones, about 80% of them appearing once. Material: PBMCs. These TCRs come from a woman in her thirties in good health and CMV-seropositive. Both conserved end residues are part of each CDR3. The D gene is left open where the match is weak. Clone size, where shown, is once, few, many, or a class for clones that have expanded.

j_call	v_call	clone_size	d_call	cdr3_nt	cdr3_aa
TRBJ2-4	TRBV5-8	NA	NA	TGTGCCGGACGAAGGGACTTCCCCGTAGGAAACATTCAGTACTTC	CAGRRDFPVGNIQYF
TRBJ1-2	TRBV6-6	NA	NA	TGTGCCAGCAGTACGGGTGACAGGCCCAATGGCTACACCTTC	CASSTGDRPNGYTF
TRBJ2-7	TRBV18	NA	TRBD1	TGTGCCAGCTCACCATCCGGGACAGTCTCCTACGAGCAGTACTTC	CASSPSGTVSYEQYF
TRBJ1-5	TRBV2	NA	NA	TGTGCCAGCAGTCCCCGGGGAAATAGCAATCAGCCCCAGCATTTT	CASSPRGNSNQPQHF
TRBJ2-7	TRBV9	NA	TRBD1	TGTGCCAGCAGCGTAGATCCGACAGGGGATGGCGAGCAGTACTTC	CASSVDPTGDGEQYF
TRBJ2-1	TRBV4-3	NA	NA	TGCGCCAGCAGCCAAGATACCCCTAGCTCCTACAATGAGCAGTTCTTC	CASSQDTPSSYNEQFF
TRBJ2-5	TRBV11-2	NA	NA	TGTGCCAGCAGCCCGCAATCTCGAGCTGGGACCCAGTACTTC	CASSPQSRAGTQYF
TRBJ2-7	TRBV19	NA	NA	TGTGCCAGTAGTATCGGACAGCTCTACGAGCAGTACTTC	CASSIGQLYEQYF
TRBJ2-5	TRBV28	few	NA	TGTGCCAGCAGTTTACCCGACAGGACCGACGCGACCCAGTACTTC	CASSLPDRTDATQYF
TRBJ2-7	TRBV27	NA	NA	TGTGCCAGCAGTCTGCTACTAGACCGCCAGCGGTACTTC	CASSLLLDRQRYF
TRBJ2-2	TRBV11-3	NA	TRBD2	TGTGCCAGCAGCTTTAGCGGGAGTAACACCGGGGAGCTGTTTTTT	CASSFSGSNTGELFF
TRBJ2-5	TRBV29-1	few	TRBD1	TGCAGCGTTGTAGTTAGCAGGGGGCAAGAGACCCAGTACTTC	CSVVVSRGQETQYF
TRBJ2-2	TRBV6-1	NA	TRBD1	TGTGCCAGCAGTGGCCAGGGGGTGGGCACCGGGGAGCTGTTTTTT	CASSGQGVGTGELFF
TRBJ1-1	TRBV11-2	NA	TRBD1	TGTGCCAGCAGCGCCCGACAGGGGGAGGTCACTGAAGCTTTCTTT	CASSARQGEVTEAFF
TRBJ1-2	TRBV27	NA	NA	TGTGCCACACGGGGTCAGTTAACCATAGCTAACTATGGCTACACCTTC	CATRGQLTIANYGYTF
TRBJ2-7	TRBV11-2	once	TRBD2	TGTGCCAGCAGCTTAGATTGGCGGGAGACCTACGAGCAGTACTTC	CASSLDWRETYEQYF
TRBJ2-1	TRBV11-3	NA	NA	TGTGCCAGCAGTTCAACCGGGACTCGCTACAATGAGCAGTTCTTC	CASSSTGTRYNEQFF
TRBJ1-2	TRBV19	NA	NA	TGTGCCAGTAGTATGCAGGAGGGTGGCTATGGCTACACCTTC	CASSMQEGGYGYTF
TRBJ1-4	TRBV18	few	TRBD1	TGTGCCAGCTCACCAAATGCGACAGGGACTTTTAATGAAAAACTGTTTTTT	CASSPNATGTFNEKLFF
TRBJ2-7	TRBV30	NA	NA	TGTGCCTGGAGCCCCGACAATACCTACGAGCAGTACTTC	CAWSPDNTYEQYF
TRBJ2-2	TRBV5-6	NA	NA	TGTGCCAGCAGCTTTGTAAGGGGCGCTTCCGGGGAGCTGTTTTTT	CASSFVRGASGELFF
TRBJ2-2	TRBV28	NA	TRBD2	TGTGCCAGCAGTTTATTGGGACTAGGTATCACCGGGGAGCTGTTTTTT	CASSLLGLGITGELFF
TRBJ2-7	TRBV5-6	NA	TRBD1	TGTGCCAGCAGCAGGACAGGGGGCTGGGACGAGCAGTACTTC	CASSRTGGWDEQYF
TRBJ1-2	TRBV6-5	NA	NA	TGTGCCAGCAGCTCCAGGGCTAACTATGGCTACACCTTC	CASSSRANYGYTF
TRBJ1-1	TRBV11-3	NA	TRBD1	TGTGCCAGTTCCGGGGACAGGTTGAACACTGAAGCTTTCTTT	CASSGDRLNTEAFF
TRBJ1-1	TRBV5-5	NA	NA	TGTGCCAGCAGCGAAAGACAGGTGATGAACACTGAAGCTTTCTTT	CASSERQVMNTEAFF
TRBJ2-7	TRBV30	NA	NA	TGTGCCTGGAGTGTAGGGGGAGGGATGTACGAGCAGTACTTC	CAWSVGGGMYEQYF